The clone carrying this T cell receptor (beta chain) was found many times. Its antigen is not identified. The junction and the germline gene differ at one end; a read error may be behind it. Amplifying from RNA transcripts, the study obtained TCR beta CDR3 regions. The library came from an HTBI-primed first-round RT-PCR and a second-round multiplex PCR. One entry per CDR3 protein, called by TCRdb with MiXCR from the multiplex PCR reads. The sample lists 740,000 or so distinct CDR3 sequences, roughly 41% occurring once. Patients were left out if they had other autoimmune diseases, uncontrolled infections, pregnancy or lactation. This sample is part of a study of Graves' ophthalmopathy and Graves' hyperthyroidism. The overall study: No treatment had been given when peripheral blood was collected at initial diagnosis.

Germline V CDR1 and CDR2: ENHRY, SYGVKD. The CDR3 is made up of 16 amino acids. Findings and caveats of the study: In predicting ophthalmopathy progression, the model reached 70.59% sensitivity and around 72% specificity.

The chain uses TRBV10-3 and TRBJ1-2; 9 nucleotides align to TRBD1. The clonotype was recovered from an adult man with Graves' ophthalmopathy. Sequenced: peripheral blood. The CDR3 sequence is CASSYSSGQGNYGYTF. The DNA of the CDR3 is TGTGCCAGCAGTTACTCGAGTGGACAGGGGAACTATGGCTACACCTTC.